This T cell receptor beta chain was sequenced in a study of T cells in Graves' hyperthyroidism and ophthalmopathy. V was pared by 8 bases and J by 5 bases, with 21 bases between. Germline assignment: CDR1 SEHNR and CDR2 FQNEAQ (reference sequence). This CDR3 has 15 amino acids. Amplification of TCR beta CDR3 regions used RNA as the template. HTBI primers drove first-round RT-PCR of the TCR CDR3. A single record per CDR3 protein comes from TCRdb applying MiXCR to the multiplex PCR reads. Among around 450,000 distinct CDR3 sequences listed, 15% to 18% were seen once. This clonotype was counted at least ten times.

The chain couples TRBV7-9 to TRBJ2-5; D is uncertain. This sequence was found in a woman younger than 30 with Graves' hyperthyroidism. Sequenced sample: blood. The CDR3 spells CASLFGGGRSETQYF. CDR3 DNA sequence: TGTGCCAGCCTGTTCGGCGGTGGGCGTTCGGAGACCCAGTACTTC.